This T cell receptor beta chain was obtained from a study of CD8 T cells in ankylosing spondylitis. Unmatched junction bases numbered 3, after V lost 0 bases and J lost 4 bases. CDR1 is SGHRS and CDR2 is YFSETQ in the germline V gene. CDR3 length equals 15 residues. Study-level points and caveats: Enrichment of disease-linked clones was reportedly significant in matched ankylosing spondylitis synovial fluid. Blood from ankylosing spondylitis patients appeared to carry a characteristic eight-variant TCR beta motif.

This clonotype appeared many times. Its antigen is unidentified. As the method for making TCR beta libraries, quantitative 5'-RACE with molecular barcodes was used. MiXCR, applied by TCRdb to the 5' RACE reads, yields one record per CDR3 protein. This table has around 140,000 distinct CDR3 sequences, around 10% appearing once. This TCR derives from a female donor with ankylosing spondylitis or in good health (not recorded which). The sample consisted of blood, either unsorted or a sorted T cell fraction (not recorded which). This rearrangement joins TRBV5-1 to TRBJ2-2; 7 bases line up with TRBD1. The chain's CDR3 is CASSLVAGGTGELFF. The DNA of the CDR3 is TGCGCCAGCAGCTTGGTGGCAGGGGGCACCGGGGAGCTGTTTTTT.